This passage covers 6 T cell receptor beta chains from one sample sequenced in a study of cytomegalovirus exposure and HLA in healthy donors. TCRdb keeps only in-frame clones here, not all; method: immunoSEQ multiplex PCR. In the table there are around 190,000 clones, about 81% of which are singletons. The material sequenced was PBMCs. The receptors stem from a woman aged 25-40 years in good health and CMV-seronegative.

The table lists this clone with a count of one. The chain couples TRBV18 to TRBJ1-2; 12 bases fit TRBD1. This CDR3 has 17 residues. CDR1 and CDR2 from the germline V gene are KGHSH and LQKENI. J lost 8 bases, V lost 0 bases, and 10 bases had no gene match. The CDR3 reads CASSPPEGTGGAGGYTF. CDR3 nucleotide sequence: TGTGCCAGCTCACCACCCGAGGGGACAGGGGGCGCGGGAGGCTACACCTTC.

V usage is TRBV5-1 and J usage is TRBJ2-5; 11 positions agree with TRBD2. The germline V gene has CDR1 SGHRS and CDR2 YFSETQ. The ends lost 1 base at V and 7 bases at J; junction bases unmatched: 9. The CDR3 extends over 16 amino acids. CDR3: CASSLTLAGGPWTQYF. The CDR3 region has the DNA TGCGCCAGCAGCTTGACGTTAGCGGGAGGGCCGTGGACCCAGTACTTC.

This CDR3 reads CASRPPGQPEQFF. CDR3 coding DNA: TGTGCCAGCAGACCCCCCGGACAGCCTGAGCAGTTCTTC. V and J are TRBV27 and TRBJ2-1; tentatively, D is TRBD1 (6 bases). V was pared by 6 bases and J by 9 bases, with 15 bases between. CDR1 and CDR2 from the germline V gene are MNHEY and SMNVEV (reference sequence). CDR3 length equals 13 residues.

This chain joins TRBV4-1 and TRBJ1-4; D call uncertain. Trimming took 3 bases from V and 2 from J, leaving 13 bases between them. CDR1 is MGHRA and CDR2 is YSYEKL in the germline V gene. The CDR3 is 16 amino acids. The CDR3 loop is CASSHRSQATNEKLFF. The CDR3 region has the DNA TGCGCCAGCAGCCACCGGTCCCAGGCGACTAATGAAAAACTGTTTTTT.

This chain joins TRBV19 and TRBJ1-2; 8 positions match TRBD1. Germline V gene lookup returns CDR1 LNHDA and CDR2 SQIVND (reference sequence). There are 15 residues in the CDR3. Unmatched junction bases numbered 7, after V lost 7 bases and J lost 0 bases. The CDR3, as DNA: TGTGCCAGTACCACGGGACAGGCGACTAACTATGGCTACACCTTC. Translating it yields CASTTGQATNYGYTF.

V and J are TRBV2 and TRBJ2-7; TRBD1 matches 8 bases. CDR3 length equals 15 residues. From germline, CDR1 is SNHLY and CDR2 FYNNEI. J lost 4 bases, V lost 4 bases, and 9 bases had no gene match. CDR3 residues: CASSVALGQEYEQYF. CDR3 coding DNA: TGTGCCAGCAGTGTAGCCCTGGGACAGGAATACGAGCAGTACTTC.